This section outlines one T cell receptor beta chain sequence together with its context. Per the original methods: Estimation of nucleated cell counts relied on the amplification of reference gene primers. Assay: immunoSEQ multiplex PCR; the TCRdb copy retains only in-frame clones and omits some. V and J calls and clone size are as listed in that table; D and trimming were resolved from the DNA. The table has 130,000 to 150,000 clones, more than 75% seen once. V was cut by 0 bases and J by 3 bases, with 14 bases left in between. Germline V gene data show CDR1 as LGHNA and CDR2 as YSLEER. CDR3 length equals 16 residues. This sample was included in a study of blood T cell repertoires in COVID-19. Study-wide background: Sites in the United States, Italy and Spain provided acute and convalescent COVID-19 samples. From T cells, B-cell-depleted T cells, or PBMCs came the material, which was cDNA or gDNA.

Material for sequencing was peripheral blood. The V and J genes are TRBV4-3 and TRBJ1-1; D gene ambiguous. This receptor was identified in a man aged 50 to 59 who had recovered from COVID-19. The CDR3 region is CASSQDESGKDTEAFF. In DNA, the CDR3 is TGCGCCAGCAGCCAAGATGAGAGCGGGAAGGACACTGAAGCTTTCTTT.